The next 9 T cell receptor beta chains were all read from a single sample in a study of T-cell memory formation after mild COVID-19. TCRdb independently ran MiXCR on the 5' RACE reads; one entry per CDR3 protein. The sample includes over 150,000 distinct CDR3 sequences, about an eighth of them seen just once. Sample: PBMCs or a T cell subset sorted from them (not recorded which). These receptors came from a man younger than 35 who had mild COVID-19 (a few samples of this study predate the infection). Cell type and time point are not known.

This clonotype appeared a few times. The chain carries TRBV12-3 or TRBV12-4 and TRBJ1-2; perhaps TRBD1 as D (5 bases). CDR3 size: 14 residues. Trimming removed 4 bases at V and 5 bases at J, with 14 bases between. For the CDR3, the DNA is TGTGCCAGCAGTTCCTCAGACAGAGTTTATGGCTACACCTTC. Translating gives CASSSSDRVYGYTF.

This clonotype was seen a few times. V usage is TRBV12-3 or TRBV12-4 and J usage is TRBJ2-1; 12 bases map to TRBD1. V shed 3 bases, J shed 8 bases, and the junction held 5 bases outside the gene matches. The CDR3 runs to 15 residues. CDR3 residues: CASSFRGQGADEQFF. The CDR3 DNA sequence: TGTGCCAGCAGTTTCCGGGGACAGGGGGCGGATGAGCAGTTCTTC.

This clonotype was seen repeatedly, ten times or more. In DNA, the CDR3 is TGCAGCGTTGGTCGAGAAAGATCTTACGGAGATACGCAGTATTTT. Translated, it gives CSVGRERSYGDTQYF. The chain links TRBV29-1 to TRBJ2-3; D gene unclear. The CDR3 length is 15 residues. The germline V gene has CDR1 SQVTM and CDR2 ANQGSEA. V gave up 4 bases and J gave up 5 bases, with 19 bases separating them.

V gene TRBV18 combines with J gene TRBJ2-5, with 7 bases lining up with TRBD1. The CDR3 spans 13 residues. V lost 4 bases, J lost 1 base, and 0 bases stayed unmatched. CDR1 is KGHSH and CDR2 is LQKENI in the germline V gene. The DNA for the CDR3 is TGTGCCAGCTCACAGGGGGCCCAAGAGACCCAGTACTTC. The encoded protein is CASSQGAQETQYF.

The chain carries TRBV4-3 and TRBJ1-6; a weak D match, TRBD1 (5 bases). The germline CDR1 and CDR2 sequences are LGHNA and YSLEER. This CDR3 comprises 16 residues. Trimming took off 0 bases at V and 9 bases at J, with 15 bases between the two ends. The chain's CDR3 is CASSQEPHGAGSPLHF. The CDR3 region has the DNA TGCGCCAGCAGCCAAGAACCCCATGGGGCCGGTTCACCCCTCCACTTT.

The chain combines TRBV6-5 with TRBJ1-1; D not certain. V lost 0 bases and J lost 5, with 10 bases in between. The germline V gene encodes CDR1 MNHEY and CDR2 SVGAGI. The CDR3 sequence is 14 residues long. CDR3 residues: CASSYSVWGTEAFF. The CDR3 coding sequence is TGTGCCAGCAGTTACTCAGTTTGGGGTACTGAAGCTTTCTTT.

This sequence joins TRBV7-9 and TRBJ2-3, with unresolved D. Germline loops: CDR1 SEHNR, CDR2 FQNEAQ (reference sequence). The CDR3 covers 15 residues. V gave up 4 bases and J gave up 14 bases, with 25 bases separating them. Written as DNA, the CDR3 is TGTGCCAGCAGCTCCGGGTCGGCTAACTCAAACTCGCGGTATTTT. Translation gives CASSSGSANSNSRYF.

The chain links TRBV6-5 to TRBJ2-7, with TRBD1 matching over 9 bases. V shed 6 bases and J 5 bases; nucleotides not matched to a gene: 11. Germline V gene data show CDR1 as MNHEY and CDR2 as SVGAGI. The CDR3 contains 15 residues. The CDR3 is CASSPGTGLSNEQYV. The CDR3 coding sequence is TGTGCCAGCAGCCCCGGGACAGGGTTATCAAACGAGCAGTACGTC.

This clonotype was detected a few times. The chain is built from TRBV7-2 and TRBJ1-5; TRBD1 aligns across 7 bases. Germline V gives CDR1 SGHTA, CDR2 FQGNSA. The CDR3 extends over 14 amino acids. With 4 bases clipped from V and 11 bases from J, the junction kept 11 bases outside the gene matches. CDR3 bases: TGTGCCAGCAGCTACAACAGGGGAACCCATGCCCAGCATTTT. Residues: CASSYNRGTHAQHF.